This passage covers 20 T cell receptor beta chains from one sample sequenced in a study of blood T cells in healthy people across ages. Primers used in a second PCR of about 7 to 12 cycles were a sample-barcoded 5' primer and a J-beta primer mix. Each CDR3 protein is one row after TCRdb ran MiXCR on the 5' RACE reads. This sample has hundreds of thousands of distinct CDR3 sequences, with about 62% found just once. The sequenced sample consisted of blood. These receptors all stem from a man aged 25-45 years in good health.

This clonotype was observed a handful of times. The chain employs TRBV4-2 and TRBJ1-2; D call uncertain. Trimming pared 6 bases from V and 4 bases from J, leaving 9 bases between. The CDR3 runs 12 residues. The germline V gene encodes CDR1 LGHNA and CDR2 YNFKEQ. The CDR3 protein is CASSTSLYGYTF. CDR3 nucleotide sequence: TGTGCCAGCAGTACTAGCCTCTATGGCTACACCTTC.

The chain couples TRBV20-1 to TRBJ2-1; D ambiguous. The germline gives CDR1 DFQATT, CDR2 SNEGSKA (reference sequence). The CDR3 spans 10 residues. The CDR3 DNA reads TGCGGGAATAGCCCTGCAGAGCAGTTCTTC. It translates to CGNSPAEQFF.

This clonotype has a handful of counts. V usage is TRBV7-2 and J usage is TRBJ2-7; tentatively, D is TRBD2 (6 bases). This CDR3 spans 15 amino acids. The ends were cut back, 1 base at V and 3 bases at J, with 13 bases in the middle. The germline V gene has CDR1 SGHTA and CDR2 FQGNSA. As DNA, the CDR3 is TGTGCCAGCAGCTTAGGGGCGACTAGAGTCTACGAGCAGTACTTC. It encodes CASSLGATRVYEQYF.

The chain employs TRBV9 and TRBJ2-7; TRBD1 aligns across 8 bases. J gave up 3 bases and V 4 bases, and 9 bases lay outside the gene matches. The germline gives CDR1 SGDLS, CDR2 YYNGEE. The CDR3 sequence is 15 residues long. The CDR3 region is CASSSAGGSLYEQYF. The CDR3 DNA follows: TGTGCCAGCAGCTCTGCAGGGGGCTCTCTCTACGAGCAGTACTTC.

This clonotype was counted once. This sequence joins TRBV3-1 and TRBJ2-4, with TRBD2 matching over 8 bases. The closer fit of TRBJ2-5 to the DNA end suggests the J call may be wrong. CDR3 length: 15 amino acids. CDR1 and CDR2 (germline): LGHDT, YNNKEL (reference sequence). The CDR3 DNA is TGTGCCAGCAGCCATCCGGGGGGGTTTGGAGAGACCCAGTACTTC. Translating gives CASSHPGGFGETQYF.

This clonotype appeared a few times. The CDR3 DNA is TGTGCCAGCAGCCAAGAGAGGTTTGGCAGGGAAGATGGCTACACCTTC. As protein: CASSQERFGREDGYTF. The J gene is TRBJ1-2, the V gene TRBV4-2, with D perhaps matching TRBD1 (5 bases). Germline V gene sequence: CDR1 LGHNA, CDR2 YNFKEQ. Trimming removed 0 bases from V and 6 bases from J, with 17 bases in between. The length of the CDR3 is 16 residues.

The chain couples TRBV4-2 to TRBJ2-1, with TRBD2 identical over 14 bases. V shed 3 bases, J shed 7 bases, and the junction held 2 bases outside the gene matches. CDR1 and CDR2 (germline): LGHNA, YNFKEQ. This CDR3 comprises 15 residues. The CDR3 DNA sequence: TGTGCCAGCAGCCAGACTAGCGGGGGGGTTAATGAGCAGTTCTTC. It codes for CASSQTSGGVNEQFF.

The chain employs TRBV7-9 and TRBJ2-1; no firm D call. In germline, CDR1 is SEHNR, CDR2 FQNEAQ (reference sequence). There are 13 residues in the CDR3. V was trimmed by 1 base and J by 9 bases, leaving 10 bases between them. The CDR3 is CASSLEVMGEQFF. The CDR3 bases are TGTGCCAGCAGCTTAGAGGTGATGGGTGAGCAGTTCTTC.

The CDR3 spells CASSLVVGDNEQFF. In nucleotides, the CDR3 is TGTGCCAGCAGCTTAGTGGTGGGGGACAATGAGCAGTTCTTC. The chain employs TRBV7-2 and TRBJ2-1; D tentatively fits TRBD1 or TRBD2 (5 bases each). Per the germline V gene, CDR1 is SGHTA and CDR2 is FQGNSA. V gave up 1 base and J gave up 5 bases, with 9 bases separating them. The CDR3 extends over 14 amino acids.

The chain has TRBV27 and TRBJ2-3; no firm D call. V lost 0 bases to trimming and J lost 11 bases, with 12 bases between them. This CDR3 contains 13 residues. CDR1 and CDR2 from the germline V gene are MNHEY and SMNVEV (reference sequence). The CDR3 reads CASSLSDPFEQYF. DNA of the CDR3: TGTGCCAGCAGTTTATCGGACCCGTTCGAGCAGTATTTT.

This clonotype was seen a handful of times. The rearrangement links TRBV25-1 to TRBJ1-2, with D uncertain. Trimming cost V 0 bases and J 6 bases, with 14 bases left between them. The CDR3 runs to 15 residues. Looked up from germline, CDR1 is MGHDK and CDR2 is SYGVNS. As DNA, the CDR3 is TGTGCCAGCAGTGAATATGGGTCGGGTGTGAATGGCTACACCTTC. Its protein product is CASSEYGSGVNGYTF.

The CDR3 DNA follows: TGCGCCAGCAGCCAAGATATCCGGACAGGATACGAGCAGTACTTC. Amino acids: CASSQDIRTGYEQYF. The chain joins TRBV4-3 to TRBJ2-7; 7 positions match TRBD1. The CDR3 length is 15 residues. Germline CDR1 reads LGHNA; CDR2 reads YSLEER. The V segment lost 0 bases and the J segment 4 bases; nucleotides outside the gene matches: 6.

The CDR3 DNA reads TGTGCCAGCAGCAAGAGACTAGCGGGGGAACAAGAGACCCAGTACTTC. Its translation: CASSKRLAGEQETQYF. This chain joins TRBV7-2 and TRBJ2-5; 12 bases map to TRBD2. CDR1 is SGHTA, CDR2 FQGNSA, per germline. V lost 5 bases and J lost 2; bases outside the gene matches: 6. This CDR3 is built from 16 residues. The entire variable domain, with the rest obtained from reference TRBV7-2 and TRBJ2-5, is as follows: GAGVSQSPSNKVTEKGKDVELRCDPISGHTALYWYRQSLGQGLEFLIYFQGNSAPDKSGLPSDRFSAERTGGSVSTLTIQRTQQEDSAVYLCASSKRLAGEQETQYFGPGTRLLVL.

This chain links TRBV11-2 with TRBJ1-4, with D uncertain. The germline gives CDR1 SGHAT, CDR2 FQNNGV. The germline V and J ends were trimmed by 5 bases and 7 bases, with 14 bases remaining between them. The CDR3 contains 14 residues. CDR3 DNA: TGTGCCAGCAGCCCTCTGGGTGGAAGTGAAAAACTGTTTTTT. It yields the protein CASSPLGGSEKLFF.

The genes are TRBV4-3 and TRBJ2-3, with D uncertain. The CDR3 has 13 residues. V lost 5 bases, J lost 6 bases, and 12 bases lay in between. CDR1 is LGHNA, CDR2 YSLEER, per germline. CDR3 sequence reads: CASSSLDSDTQYF. In DNA form, the CDR3 reads TGCGCCAGCAGCTCTCTCGACTCGGATACGCAGTATTTT.

This sequence joins TRBV9 and TRBJ2-7; 13 nucleotides align to TRBD2. The last part of the DNA fits TRBJ2-5 better; the J call may be wrong. Per the germline V gene, CDR1 is SGDLS and CDR2 is YYNGEE. This CDR3 spans 24 amino acids. CDR3 nucleotides: TGTGCCAGCAGCGTAGCCGGGAGGGGCAGCCGGGGACTAGCGGGACTCTCATCCAAAGAGACCCAGTACTTC. It translates to CASSVAGRGSRGLAGLSSKETQYF.

The rearrangement joins TRBV7-9 to TRBJ2-4, with D hard to call. V was cut by 3 bases and J by 13 bases, with 10 bases left in between. The CDR3 runs 11 residues. The germline gives CDR1 SEHNR, CDR2 FQNEAQ (reference sequence). As DNA, the CDR3 is TGTGCCAGCAGCTTCAATCGTGAGCAGTACTTC. This codes for CASSFNREQYF.

V is TRBV7-2 and J is TRBJ2-7; 9 positions agree with TRBD2. The J segment lost 0 bases and the V segment lost 5 bases, leaving 8 bases of the junction unmatched. CDR1 and CDR2 from the germline V gene are SGHTA and FQGNSA. The CDR3 is 16 amino acids. Here the CDR3 DNA reads TGTGCCAGCAGCCCACGTTCTAGCGGGACCTCCTACGAGCAGTACTTC. Its translation is CASSPRSSGTSYEQYF.

The gene calls are TRBV7-9 and TRBJ2-7; D gene ambiguous. CDR1 is SEHNR and CDR2 is FQNEAQ in the germline V gene (reference sequence). This CDR3 is 18 amino acids long. The V end lost 3 bases, the J end lost 2 bases, and 23 bases lay between the germline ends. CDR3 coding DNA: TGTGCCAGCAGCTTGGAAGGCTTTTATCCCAGAGCTCCCTACGAGCAGTACTTC. It is translated as CASSLEGFYPRAPYEQYF.

V usage is TRBV4-3 and J usage is TRBJ1-4; weak D call: TRBD1 (5 bases). This CDR3 has 17 amino acids. V lost 3 bases and J 0 bases, leaving 14 bases between the germline ends. Germline V gene data show CDR1 as LGHNA and CDR2 as YSLEER. The CDR3 DNA reads as TGCGCCAGCAGCCAGAGCGAAGGGGCAGCAACTAATGAAAAACTGTTTTTT. The encoded protein is CASSQSEGAATNEKLFF.